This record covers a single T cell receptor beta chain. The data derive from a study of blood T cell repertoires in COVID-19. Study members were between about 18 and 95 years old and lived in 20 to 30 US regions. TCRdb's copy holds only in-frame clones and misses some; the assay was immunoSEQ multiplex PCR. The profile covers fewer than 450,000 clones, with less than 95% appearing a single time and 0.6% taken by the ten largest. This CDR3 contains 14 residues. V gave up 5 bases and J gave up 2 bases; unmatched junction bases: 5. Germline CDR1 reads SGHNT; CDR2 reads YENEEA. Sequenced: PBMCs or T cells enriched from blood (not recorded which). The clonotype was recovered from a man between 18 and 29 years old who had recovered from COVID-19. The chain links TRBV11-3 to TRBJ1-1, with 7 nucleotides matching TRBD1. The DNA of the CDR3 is TGTGCCAGCAGCCCGACAGGGCCCAACACTGAAGCTTTCTTT. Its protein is CASSPTGPNTEAFF.